The 15 T cell receptor beta chains reported below all come from one sample, sequenced in a study of shared clonotypes between healthy human individuals. Some clones are missing from TCRdb's copy, which holds only in-frame ones; the method was immunoSEQ multiplex PCR. Among over 75,000 clones listed, approximately 63% were seen once. The sequencing input was memory CD8+ T cells sorted from blood. The subset here: CD45RO+ cells pooled with CCR7-negative TemRA cells. These TCRs come from a man aged 25 to 40 in good health.

The chain recombines TRBV5-1 with TRBJ2-7; D may be TRBD1 (6 bases). The CDR3 runs to 14 residues. The V end lost 0 bases, the J end lost 2 bases, and 9 bases lay between the germline ends. Germline V lookup: CDR1 SGHRS, CDR2 YFSETQ. The CDR3, as DNA: TGCGCCAGCAGCTTGGGGACAGCCGCCTACGAGCAGTACTTC. This translates into CASSLGTAAYEQYF.

This clone occurred a few times. V gene TRBV7-2 combines with J gene TRBJ1-2, with TRBD1 matching over 7 bases. Germline values: CDR1 SGHTA, CDR2 FQGNSA. The CDR3 loop spans 15 amino acids. V lost 2 bases to trimming and J lost 1 base; unmatched junction nucleotides: 4. DNA for the CDR3: TGTGCCAGCAGCTTAACCGGGACAGATAACTATGGCTACACCTTC. Translation: CASSLTGTDNYGYTF. The full variable domain, with the rest looked up from reference TRBV7-2 and TRBJ1-2, is GAGVSQSPSNKVTEKGKDVELRCDPISGHTALYWYRQSLGQGLEFLIYFQGNSAPDKSGLPSDRFSAERTGGSVSTLTIQRTQQEDSAVYLCASSLTGTDNYGYTFGSGTRLTVV.

The chain carries TRBV7-9 and TRBJ2-7; 7 nucleotides agree with TRBD1. The germline CDR1 and CDR2 sequences are SEHNR and FQNEAQ (reference sequence). CDR3 length equals 15 residues. The V gene end was trimmed by 5 bases and the J gene end by 3 bases; junction bases not matched to a gene: 10. CDR3 coding DNA: TGTGCCAGCAGCCGCCGGGGACAGCACTACTACGAGCAGTACTTC. Residues: CASSRRGQHYYEQYF.

The rearrangement joins TRBV28 to TRBJ2-7, with D hard to call. V was pared by 2 bases and J by 0 bases, with 17 bases between. The CDR3 runs 17 residues. In germline, CDR1 is MDHEN, CDR2 SYDVKM. DNA of the CDR3: TGTGCCAGCAGTTTAATGGTAGCATCGACATACTCCTACGAGCAGTACTTC. Encoded protein: CASSLMVASTYSYEQYF.

This clone was observed once. This chain connects TRBV25-1 to TRBJ2-1; 9 bases agree with TRBD2. J lost 7 bases, V lost 5 bases, and 12 bases had no gene match. CDR1 and CDR2 (germline): MGHDK, SYGVNS. This CDR3 comprises 16 residues. This CDR3 reads CASSHTRLAEGNEQFF. CDR3 DNA sequence: TGTGCCAGCAGTCACACTCGACTAGCGGAAGGGAATGAGCAGTTCTTC.

CDR3 region: CAAQDRANYEQYF. The CDR3 DNA is TGTGCCGCACAGGACAGGGCAAACTACGAGCAGTACTTC. The rearrangement joins TRBV10-3 to TRBJ2-7; 8 bases match TRBD1. Losses at the gene ends were 11 bases for V and 3 bases for J; bases not matched to a gene: 9. This CDR3 is 13 amino acids long. Germline CDR1 reads ENHRY; CDR2 reads SYGVKD.

This clone was seen only a few times. The chain links TRBV11-2 to TRBJ2-1; the match to TRBD2 covers 8 bases. With V trimmed by 3 bases and J by 7 bases, 14 bases remained unmatched. Germline V gene lookup returns CDR1 SGHAT and CDR2 FQNNGV. The CDR3 contains 17 residues. This chain's CDR3 is CASSLPAVAGRGNEQFF. The CDR3 region has the DNA TGTGCCAGCAGCTTGCCGGCGGTAGCGGGAAGGGGGAATGAGCAGTTCTTC. Full variable domain (remainder filled in from reference TRBV11-2 and TRBJ2-1): EAGVAQSPRYKIIEKRQSVAFWCNPISGHATLYWYQQILGQGPKLLIQFQNNGVVDDSQLPKDRFSAERLKGVDSTLKIQPAKLEDSAVYLCASSLPAVAGRGNEQFFGPGTRLTVL.

V usage is TRBV2 and J usage is TRBJ2-1; D not resolved. The CDR3 runs 12 residues. In germline, CDR1 is SNHLY, CDR2 FYNNEI. Trimming removed 6 bases from V and 8 bases from J, with 11 bases in between. In DNA, the CDR3 is TGTGCCAGCAGCGGAGAGAGAGATGAGCAGTTCTTC. Protein sequence: CASSGERDEQFF.

This chain joins TRBV27 and TRBJ2-7; D unresolved. The V gene lost 2 bases and the J gene lost 3 bases, with 14 bases spanning the gap. This CDR3 contains 15 residues. The V gene's germline CDR1 is MNHEY and CDR2 SMNVEV (reference sequence). CDR3 sequence (DNA): TGTGCCAGCAGTTTAAGGTTCGGTGGGGACTACGAGCAGTACTTC. It specifies CASSLRFGGDYEQYF.

The chain couples TRBV11-2 to TRBJ1-4; unclear D gene. Germline V gives CDR1 SGHAT, CDR2 FQNNGV. The CDR3 is made up of 14 amino acids. Trimming took 6 bases from V and 10 from J, leaving 18 bases between them. CDR3 nucleotide sequence: TGTGCCAGCAGTATACTTCTTAATGAAGGAAAACTGTTTTTT. Translation: CASSILLNEGKLFF.

The rearrangement links TRBV7-2 to TRBJ1-1, with 8 bases matching TRBD1. CDR1 is SGHTA and CDR2 is FQGNSA in the germline V gene. J lost 4 bases, V lost 1 base, and 5 bases had no gene match. The CDR3 sequence is 15 residues long. This CDR3 is CASSLVQGASTEAFF. The CDR3 region has the DNA TGTGCCAGCAGCTTAGTTCAGGGGGCTAGCACTGAAGCTTTCTTT.

The chain couples TRBV5-5 to TRBJ2-1, with 13 bases matching TRBD2. This CDR3 region has 15 residues. The germline CDR1 and CDR2 sequences are SGHKS and YYEKEE (reference sequence). J gave up 5 bases and V 4 bases, and 3 bases lay outside the gene matches. CDR3 sequence reads: CASSLTSGRNNEQFF. The CDR3 bases are TGTGCCAGCAGCCTGACTAGCGGGAGGAACAATGAGCAGTTCTTC.

This clone was observed many times. The chain joins TRBV6-1 to TRBJ2-7; tentatively, D is TRBD2 (5 bases). The germline gives CDR1 MNHNS, CDR2 SASEGT. The CDR3 is 15 residues long. The ends were cut back, 2 bases at V and 6 bases at J, with 17 bases in the middle. For the CDR3, the DNA is TGTGCCAGCAGTGAACAAGTCTCCGGGGAGCGCGAGCAGTACTTC. Translated: CASSEQVSGEREQYF.

The chain is built from TRBV30 and TRBJ2-1; no firm D call. Germline V gene lookup returns CDR1 GTSNPN and CDR2 SVGIG (reference sequence). This CDR3 comprises 13 residues. Trimming removed 2 bases at V and 7 bases at J, with 12 bases between. In DNA, the CDR3 is TGTGCCTGGAGTCTTGGAATGAGGAATGAGCAGTTCTTC. Its protein product is CAWSLGMRNEQFF.

The chain employs TRBV5-1 and TRBJ1-6; 9 positions match TRBD1. The germline V gene has CDR1 SGHRS and CDR2 YFSETQ. The junction had 5 bases not matched to a gene; V was cut back by 2 bases and J by 5 bases. The CDR3 has 16 amino acids. The CDR3 region is CASSLTGGPDNSPLHF. In DNA form, the CDR3 reads TGCGCCAGCAGCTTAACAGGGGGCCCTGATAATTCACCCCTCCACTTT.